The 20 T cell receptor beta chains reported below all come from one sample, sequenced in a study of blood T cells in healthy people across ages. Primers used in a second PCR of about 7 to 12 cycles were a sample-barcoded 5' primer and a J-beta primer mix. TCRdb redid the calling of the 5' RACE reads with MiXCR, one entry per CDR3 protein. The data hold around 800,000 distinct CDR3 sequences, with 50% to 65% observed a single time. The sequenced sample was blood. The source of these receptors is a man at least 80 years old in good health.

This clonotype came up a few times. This chain joins TRBV18 and TRBJ1-1; possible D gene TRBD1, 5 bases. V lost 1 base to trimming and J lost 2 bases, with 11 bases between them. Germline loops: CDR1 KGHSH, CDR2 LQKENI. This CDR3 is built from 15 residues. CDR3 sequence: CASSPRGGLNTEAFF. Written as DNA, the CDR3 is TGTGCCAGCTCACCACGGGGGGGTCTTAACACTGAAGCTTTCTTT.

The chain recombines TRBV2 with TRBJ1-5; 9 nucleotides line up with TRBD1. This CDR3 contains 15 residues. The V gene's germline CDR1 is SNHLY and CDR2 FYNNEI. V was clipped by 5 bases and J by 6 bases; unmatched bases: 8. For the CDR3, the DNA is TGTGCCAGCAGTAGCCTGGGACAGGGCCGTCAGCCCCAGCATTTT. As protein: CASSSLGQGRQPQHF.

Notes on this clonotype: A junction end diverges from the germline sequence, so it may reflect a read error. The chain combines TRBV11-1 with TRBJ2-1, with 8 nucleotides matching TRBD2. There are 15 residues in the CDR3. Germline loops: CDR1 SGHAT, CDR2 FQDESV (reference sequence). CDR3 nucleotides: TGTGCTAGCAGTTCCGGGATAGCGGGGTACAATGAGCAGTTCTTC. Translating gives CASSSGIAGYNEQFF. Combining the CDR3 with reference TRBV11-1 and TRBJ2-1 gives the whole variable domain EAEVAQSPRYKITEKSQAVAFWCDPISGHATLYWYRQILGQGPELLVQFQDESVVDDSQLPKDRFSAERLKGVDSTLKIQPAELGDSAMYLCASSSGIAGYNEQFFGPGTRLTVL.

This clonotype was observed a handful of times. The CDR3 loop reads CSARDPPGTGYGYTF. The DNA of the CDR3 is TGCAGTGCTAGAGATCCGCCGGGGACAGGCTATGGCTACACCTTC. The V and J genes are TRBV20-1 and TRBJ1-2; 8 bases agree with TRBD1. The CDR3 has 15 residues. V was pared by 0 bases and J by 4 bases, with 7 bases of the junction left unmatched. CDR1 and CDR2 (germline): DFQATT, SNEGSKA (reference sequence).

The chain recombines TRBV6-6 with TRBJ2-1, with D perhaps matching TRBD1 (5 bases). This CDR3 is 13 amino acids long. Germline-derived CDR1 and CDR2 are MNHNY and SVGAGI (reference sequence). Trimming pared 5 bases from V and 7 bases from J, leaving 12 bases between. DNA for the CDR3: TGTGCCAGCAGTGACACCCAGGGAAATGAGCAGTTCTTC. Translating it yields CASSDTQGNEQFF.

The chain links TRBV4-1 to TRBJ2-4, with TRBD2 matching 11 bases. Trimming cost V 2 bases and J 6 bases; bases outside gene matches: 6. From germline, CDR1 is MGHRA and CDR2 YSYEKL. The CDR3 extends over 16 amino acids. The chain's CDR3 is CASSQPTSGSGNIQYF. DNA of the CDR3: TGCGCCAGCAGCCAACCAACTAGCGGGAGTGGAAACATTCAGTACTTC.

In this sample, this clonotype turned up a few times. Written as DNA, the CDR3 is TGTGCCAGCAGCTACGGACAGGTGGCCTCCTACGAGCAGTACTTC. Its translation is CASSYGQVASYEQYF. The V call is TRBV11-2, the J call TRBJ2-7, with 7 bases aligning to TRBD1. This CDR3 region has 15 residues. Germline assignment: CDR1 SGHAT and CDR2 FQNNGV. V lost 4 bases, J lost 0 bases, and 6 bases stayed unmatched.

This clonotype was detected only a few times. V is TRBV7-3 and J is TRBJ2-3; maybe TRBD1 (6 bases). The CDR3 is 16 residues long. Germline loops: CDR1 SGHTA, CDR2 FQGTGA. Deletions cut 0 bases from V and 0 bases from J, with 10 bases between. The CDR3 DNA sequence: TGTGCCAGCAGCTTAACTGGGACAACTAGCACAGATACGCAGTATTTT. It is translated as CASSLTGTTSTDTQYF. The complete variable domain, with remaining parts taken from reference TRBV7-3 and TRBJ2-3, reads GAGVSQTPSNKVTEKGKYVELRCDPISGHTALYWYRQSLGQGPEFLIYFQGTGAADDSGLPNDRFFAVRPEGSVSTLKIQRTERGDSAVYLCASSLTGTTSTDTQYFGPGTRLTVL.

The V call is TRBV12-3 or TRBV12-4, the J call TRBJ1-2, with 7 bases matching TRBD1. The CDR3 covers 17 residues. Trimming took 4 bases from V and 6 from J; bases not matched to a gene: 17. The CDR3 protein is CASSSIRTEGAANGYTF. Written as DNA, the CDR3 is TGTGCCAGCAGTTCCATAAGAACGGAGGGGGCAGCGAATGGCTACACCTTC.

The chain is built from TRBV9 and TRBJ2-7; D is unclear. V was pared by 0 bases and J by 1 base, with 11 bases between. CDR1 and CDR2 from the germline V gene are SGDLS and YYNGEE. The CDR3 is 15 amino acids. The DNA of the CDR3 is TGTGCCAGCAGCGTAGGGCCCAGGTTATCCTACGAGCAGTACTTC. This codes for CASSVGPRLSYEQYF.

This chain links TRBV2 with TRBJ2-3; TRBD1 matches 9 bases. Germline-derived CDR1 and CDR2 are SNHLY and FYNNEI. The CDR3 extends over 15 amino acids. Trimming cost V 3 bases and J 14 bases; bases outside gene matches: 15. CDR3 in DNA: TGTGCCAGCAGTGACGGACAGGGGTGGTACAGATACGCGTATTTT. Amino acid sequence: CASSDGQGWYRYAYF.

A note on this clonotype: This may stem from a read error, because a much larger clone lies one nucleotide away. This chain links TRBV6-6 with TRBJ1-2; TRBD1 matches 7 bases. Germline CDR1 MNHNY, CDR2 SVGAGI (reference sequence). J gave up 6 bases and V 7 bases, and 11 bases lay outside the gene matches. This CDR3 has 14 amino acids. CDR3 sequence: CASTGSQGEHGYTF. The CDR3 bases are TGTGCCAGCACTGGGTCTCAGGGGGAGCATGGCTACACCTTC.

The chain is built from TRBV20-1 and TRBJ2-1; 13 nucleotides align to TRBD2. V lost 6 bases, J lost 10 bases, and 6 bases stayed unmatched. Germline CDR1 and CDR2: DFQATT and SNEGSKA (reference sequence). This CDR3 has 13 amino acids. The CDR3 here is CSAAGLAGREQFF. In nucleotides, the CDR3 is TGCAGTGCCGCGGGACTAGCGGGGCGGGAGCAGTTCTTC.

This clonotype was seen a single time. The chain employs TRBV2 and TRBJ1-1; TRBD1 might be the D (6 bases). The CDR3 totals 14 residues. The V and J ends lost 8 bases and 3 bases respectively, with 16 bases between them. CDR1 and CDR2 (germline): SNHLY, FYNNEI. Here the CDR3 DNA reads TGTGCCAGCTGGAACCGGGACACCTACACTGAAGCTTTCTTT. Residues: CASWNRDTYTEAFF.

This chain connects TRBV21-1 to TRBJ2-6. TRBV21-1 is recorded as a pseudogene. The CDR3 sequence is 18 residues long. The CDR3 region has the DNA TGTGCCAGCAGCCGGTTGGGCAAAAAGCCCTCTGGGGCCAACGTCCTGACTTTC. It specifies CASSRLGKKPSGANVLTF.

A note on this clonotype: Just one base apart from a much larger clone, this may be a read error. The chain is built from TRBV7-2 and TRBJ2-1, with D possibly being TRBD1 (6 bases). The end of the DNA fits TRBJ2-7 better, so the J call may be wrong. Germline CDR1 and CDR2: SGHTA and FQGNSA. The CDR3 extends over 15 amino acids. CDR3 residues: CASSPRAGAYNEQYF. CDR3 DNA: TGTGCCAGCAGCCCCCGGGCAGGGGCTTACAATGAGCAGTACTTC.

The genes are TRBV6-6 and TRBJ2-1, with 7 bases identical to TRBD2. V was clipped by 0 bases and J by 2 bases; unmatched bases: 7. This CDR3 has 17 residues. In germline, CDR1 is MNHNY, CDR2 SVGAGI (reference sequence). CDR3 in amino acids: CASSYSRGRAAYNEQFF. CDR3 nucleotide sequence: TGTGCCAGCAGTTACTCGCGGGGGAGGGCCGCCTACAATGAGCAGTTCTTC.

V and J are TRBV10-3 and TRBJ2-1; 7 positions agree with TRBD2. The CDR3 consists of 14 residues. Germline trimming cut 11 bases from V and 8 bases from J; bases unmatched to any gene: 15. Looked up from germline, CDR1 is ENHRY and CDR2 is SYGVKD. The CDR3 here is CAASLAGDRDEQFF. The CDR3 nucleotides read TGTGCCGCCTCCCTGGCGGGAGATCGGGATGAGCAGTTCTTC.

This sequence joins TRBV7-8 and TRBJ1-5, with no clear D. The CDR3 has 14 residues. Trimming removed 3 bases at V and 7 bases at J, with 13 bases between. From germline, CDR1 is SGHVS and CDR2 FQNEAQ. In DNA, the CDR3 is TGTGCCAGCAGCTTGGGCCCCCGAGGGCAGCCCCAGCATTTT. Protein: CASSLGPRGQPQHF. Drawing the rest from reference TRBV7-8 and TRBJ1-5, the complete variable domain is GAGVSQSPRYKVAKRGQDVALRCDPISGHVSLFWYQQALGQGPEFLTYFQNEAQLDKSGLPSDRFFAERPEGSVSTLKIQRTQQEDSAVYLCASSLGPRGQPQHFGDGTRLSIL.

This sequence joins TRBV7-3 and TRBJ2-1; maybe TRBD2 (5 bases). CDR3 length: 13 amino acids. V was cut by 5 bases and J by 6 bases, with 11 bases left in between. Germline CDR1 and CDR2: SGHTA and FQGTGA. CDR3 in DNA: TGTGCCAGCAGCCCCAGCGGAGTCAATGAGCAGTTCTTC. Translating it yields CASSPSGVNEQFF.